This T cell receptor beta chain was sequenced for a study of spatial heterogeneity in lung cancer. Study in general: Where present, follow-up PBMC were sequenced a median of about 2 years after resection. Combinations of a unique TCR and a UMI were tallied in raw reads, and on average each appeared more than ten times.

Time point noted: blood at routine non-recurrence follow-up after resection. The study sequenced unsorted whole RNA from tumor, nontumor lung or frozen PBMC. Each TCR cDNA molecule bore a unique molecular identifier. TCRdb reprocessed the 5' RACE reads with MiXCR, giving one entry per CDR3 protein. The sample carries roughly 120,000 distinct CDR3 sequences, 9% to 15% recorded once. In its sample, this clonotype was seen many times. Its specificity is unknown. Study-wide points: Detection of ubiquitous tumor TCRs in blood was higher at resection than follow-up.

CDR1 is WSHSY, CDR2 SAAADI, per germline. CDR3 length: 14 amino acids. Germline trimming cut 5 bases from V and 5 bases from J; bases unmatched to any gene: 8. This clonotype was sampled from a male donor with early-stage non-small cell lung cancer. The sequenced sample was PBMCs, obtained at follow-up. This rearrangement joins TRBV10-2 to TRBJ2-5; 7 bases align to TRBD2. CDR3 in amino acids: CASSSPRGVETQYF. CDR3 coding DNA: TGCGCCAGCAGTTCTCCCCGGGGGGTTGAGACCCAGTACTTC.